The rows below give T cell receptor beta chains drawn from one sample of a study of OX40 agonist ivuxolimab in advanced cancers. Sequenced by immunoSEQ multiplex PCR; TCRdb stores in-frame clones only, minus some. Altogether over 95,000 clones are present, around 90% being singletons, with the ten largest covering around 0.3%. This specimen was CD4+ or CD8+ T cells sorted from blood, taken in a trial of the OX40 agonist ivuxolimab. The receptor set was obtained from an adult with an advanced solid tumor such as melanoma, head and neck, liver or kidney cancer. The CDR3 runs from the conserved cysteine through the conserved F or W. Fields, in order: D gene, V gene, J gene, clone size, CDR3 protein, CDR3 DNA. D genes are given only for firm matches. The size entry is marked missing in some rows and otherwise reads once, few, many or a size class.

NA	TRBV4-1	TRBJ2-1	NA	CASSQDWLSGASSYNEQFF	TGCGCCAGCAGCCAAGATTGGTTGAGTGGGGCTAGCTCCTACAATGAGCAGTTCTTC
NA	TRBV14	TRBJ2-7	NA	CASSQRDGRLYF	TGTGCCAGCAGCCAAAGAGACGGGAGATTGTACTTC
NA	TRBV6-6	TRBJ1-2	NA	CASRTGLTDGYTF	TGTGCCAGCAGGACGGGCCTTACAGATGGCTACACCTTC
TRBD1	TRBV5-4	TRBJ2-7	NA	CASSSGGTGGRYEQYF	TGTGCCAGCAGCTCAGGCGGGACAGGGGGGAGATACGAGCAGTACTTC
NA	TRBV6-4	TRBJ2-7	NA	CASTPKCEGYEQYF	TGTGCCAGCACCCCGAAGTGTGAGGGATACGAGCAGTACTTC
NA	TRBV10-3	TRBJ1-2	NA	CAITHPDMGLNYGYTF	TGTGCCATCACCCACCCAGACATGGGTCTTAACTATGGCTACACCTTC
NA	TRBV10-3	TRBJ2-1	NA	CAISEWAEQFF	TGTGCCATCAGTGAGTGGGCCGAGCAGTTCTTC
NA	TRBV5-1	TRBJ2-2	NA	CASSLDRANGELFF	TGCGCCAGCAGCTTGGACAGGGCGAACGGGGAGCTGTTTTTT
NA	TRBV2	TRBJ2-2	NA	CASSPHVNTGELFF	TGTGCCAGCAGTCCTCACGTTAACACCGGGGAGCTGTTTTTT
TRBD1	TRBV27	TRBJ1-1	NA	CASSSTGGTEAFF	TGTGCCAGCAGTTCGACAGGGGGCACTGAAGCTTTCTTT
TRBD1	TRBV19	TRBJ2-6	NA	CASTRTGRSSGANVLTF	TGTGCCAGTACCCGGACAGGGAGGAGCTCTGGGGCCAACGTCCTGACTTTC
TRBD2	TRBV28	TRBJ2-1	NA	CASSLSRSAGAASYNEQFF	TGTGCCAGCAGTTTGTCAAGATCAGCGGGAGCGGCATCCTACAATGAGCAGTTCTTC
NA	TRBV21-1	TRBJ2-5	NA	CASSKEATGVLVETQYF	TGTGCCAGCAGCAAAGAGGCCACCGGAGTGCTAGTCGAGACCCAGTACTTC
TRBD1	TRBV6-6	TRBJ1-1	NA	CASSWGTGGREAFF	TGTGCCAGCAGTTGGGGGACAGGGGGCCGGGAAGCTTTCTTT
TRBD1	TRBV2	TRBJ1-4	once	CASSFGQGHNEKLFF	TGTGCCAGCAGTTTCGGACAGGGACATAATGAAAAACTGTTTTTT
NA	TRBV27	TRBJ2-7	NA	CASSLAGVGSYEQYF	TGTGCCAGCAGTTTAGCAGGGGTTGGGTCCTACGAGCAGTACTTC
NA	TRBV5-1	TRBJ2-4	NA	CASSPEGNIQYF	TGCGCCAGCAGCCCCGAGGGAAACATTCAGTACTTC